These 17 T cell receptor beta chains share one sample of origin, sequenced in a study of PD-L1 blockade in urothelial cancer. The repertoire was sequenced with immunoSEQ multiplex PCR; TCRdb's copy has only in-frame clones and lacks some. The table has 50,000 or so clones, 86% seen once. Time point: peripheral blood 6 weeks after treatment start. Sequenced here: PBMCs, sampled around atezolizumab (anti-PD-L1) treatment. The receptor set was obtained from a man aged 55 to 70 with urothelial cancer.

The chain has TRBV5-1 and TRBJ1-1; tentatively, D is TRBD1 (6 bases). The CDR3 sequence is 15 residues long. Germline CDR1 and CDR2: SGHRS and YFSETQ. Between the trimmed V and J ends, which lost 0 bases and 5 bases, there was a span of 14 bases. The CDR3: CASSLGQATRTEAFF. DNA of the CDR3: TGCGCCAGCAGCTTGGGACAGGCTACAAGGACTGAAGCTTTCTTT.

The chain recombines TRBV10-3 with TRBJ1-3, with D perhaps TRBD1 (5 bases). CDR3 length: 12 amino acids. Germline CDR1 and CDR2: ENHRY and SYGVKD. Trimming stripped 11 bases from V and 4 bases from J, with 12 bases between. The CDR3 loop is CASQDEGNTIYF. CDR3 in DNA: TGTGCCTCACAGGATGAGGGAAACACCATATATTTT.

The genes are TRBV6-1 and TRBJ1-2; maybe TRBD1 (5 bases). The germline CDR1 and CDR2 sequences are MNHNS and SASEGT. Trimming shortened V by 3 bases and J by 2 bases, and 13 bases separated the two germline ends. CDR3 length: 15 amino acids. In DNA form, the CDR3 reads TGTGCCAGCAGTGATCGGAGGGGTGCCAACTATGGCTACACCTTC. As protein: CASSDRRGANYGYTF.

The chain employs TRBV4-2 and TRBJ2-4; D is perhaps TRBD2 (6 bases). CDR1 and CDR2 (germline): LGHNA, YNFKEQ. The CDR3 consists of 13 residues. V gave up 2 bases and J gave up 9 bases, with 11 bases separating them. CDR3 in amino acids: CASSQPRETIQYF. In nucleotides, the CDR3 is TGTGCCAGCAGCCAACCCCGGGAGACCATTCAGTACTTC.

This chain uses TRBV27 with TRBJ1-2; 7 nucleotides agree with TRBD1. CDR1 and CDR2 from the germline V gene are MNHEY and SMNVEV (reference sequence). The V and J ends lost 5 bases and 6 bases, in that order; junction bases with no gene match: 12. This CDR3 contains 15 residues. Here the CDR3 DNA reads TGTGCCAGCAGTCCCTCCGGGACAGCTTTAAATGGCTACACCTTC. The encoded protein is CASSPSGTALNGYTF.

V and J are TRBV10-3 and TRBJ2-7, with no clear D. Germline V lookup: CDR1 ENHRY, CDR2 SYGVKD. The CDR3 runs to 12 residues. The V end lost 5 bases, the J end lost 0 bases, and 5 bases lay between the germline ends. CDR3 sequence (DNA): TGTGCCATCAGTCTCAGCTCCTACGAGCAGTACTTC. It is translated as CAISLSSYEQYF.

The V and J genes are TRBV29-1 and TRBJ2-5; TRBD1 matches at 11 bases. The CDR3 totals 17 residues. The V gene end was trimmed by 0 bases and the J gene end by 2 bases; junction bases not matched to a gene: 8. The germline gives CDR1 SQVTM, CDR2 ANQGSEA. The CDR3 DNA is TGCAGCGTTGAAGATTGGGGGGACAGGGGGAAACAAGAGACCCAGTACTTC. Translation gives CSVEDWGDRGKQETQYF.

This chain joins TRBV10-3 and TRBJ2-3; no definite D call. This CDR3 is 14 amino acids long. V was cut by 4 bases and J by 2 bases, with 10 bases left in between. Germline V gene data show CDR1 as ENHRY and CDR2 as SYGVKD. The CDR3 sequence: CAISGYRFTDTQYF. CDR3 DNA sequence: TGTGCCATCAGTGGTTACCGGTTCACAGATACGCAGTATTTT.

V usage is TRBV4-2 and J usage is TRBJ1-1; TRBD1 matches at 7 bases. Looked up from germline, CDR1 is LGHNA and CDR2 is YNFKEQ. This CDR3 has 13 amino acids. The V and J ends lost 5 bases and 2 bases, in that order; junction bases with no gene match: 2. The CDR3 DNA reads TGTGCCAGCAGCACAGGGGATAACACTGAAGCTTTCTTT. This encodes CASSTGDNTEAFF.

This rearrangement joins TRBV6-6 to TRBJ2-7; TRBD2 aligns across 13 bases. The CDR3 extends over 16 amino acids. Germline CDR1 is MNHNY and CDR2 is SVGAGI (reference sequence). V shed 4 bases, J shed 3 bases, and the junction held 6 bases outside the gene matches. CDR3 coding DNA: TGTGCCAGCAGTTCACTAGCGGGGGGGCTGCGCTACGAGCAGTACTTC. Its protein product is CASSSLAGGLRYEQYF.

CDR3 DNA: TGTGCCAGCAGTCCCACTGGAGGGATGGCTGAAGCTTTCTTT. Its protein product is CASSPTGGMAEAFF. The gene calls are TRBV28 and TRBJ1-1, with unresolved D. The germline CDR1 and CDR2 sequences are MDHEN and SYDVKM. Trimming shortened V by 5 bases and J by 6 bases, and 16 bases separated the two germline ends. There are 14 residues in the CDR3.

The gene calls are TRBV4-1 and TRBJ2-3, with D perhaps matching TRBD2 (7 bases). This CDR3 spans 17 amino acids. Deletions cut 1 base from V and 4 bases from J, with 18 bases between. The V gene's germline CDR1 is MGHRA and CDR2 YSYEKL. CDR3 DNA: TGCGCCAGCAGCCAAGCCTCCTTTGGGGGGGCAGCAGATACGCAGTATTTT. Its translation is CASSQASFGGAADTQYF.

The chain recombines TRBV10-3 with TRBJ1-5; D possibly corresponds to TRBD1 (6 bases). In germline, CDR1 is ENHRY, CDR2 SYGVKD. This CDR3 is 14 amino acids long. Deletions cut 4 bases from V and 7 bases from J, with 14 bases between. The CDR3 spells CAISGQAPGQPQHF. For the CDR3, the DNA is TGTGCCATCAGTGGACAGGCCCCAGGGCAGCCCCAGCATTTT.

This clone was detected only once. The genes are TRBV30 and TRBJ2-5; D call uncertain. V shed 0 bases and J shed 2 bases, with 7 bases lying between them. Germline V gives CDR1 GTSNPN, CDR2 SVGIG (reference sequence). This CDR3 is 13 amino acids long. As DNA, the CDR3 is TGTGCCTGGAGTGTAAGCATTCAAGAGACCCAGTACTTC. Residues: CAWSVSIQETQYF.

This sequence joins TRBV29-1 and TRBJ2-3, with D possibly TRBD2 on 6 matching bases. The germline gives CDR1 SQVTM, CDR2 ANQGSEA. The V gene lost 0 bases and the J gene lost 4 bases, with 8 bases spanning the gap. The CDR3 has 13 residues. CDR3 loop: CSVEDTGADTQYF. CDR3 DNA: TGCAGCGTTGAAGATACGGGGGCAGATACGCAGTATTTT.

The chain joins TRBV5-6 to TRBJ2-7; D may be TRBD1 (6 bases). V was trimmed by 4 bases and J by 0 bases, leaving 14 bases between them. Germline V lookup: CDR1 SGHDT, CDR2 YYEEEE. The CDR3 is made up of 15 amino acids. Here the CDR3 reads CASSTTGLSSYEQYF. The CDR3 nucleotides read TGTGCCAGCAGCACTACAGGGCTAAGCTCCTACGAGCAGTACTTC.

This sequence joins TRBV6-6 and TRBJ2-1; a possible D gene is TRBD2 (6 bases). CDR3 length: 16 amino acids. Germline values: CDR1 MNHNY, CDR2 SVGAGI (reference sequence). The ends were cut back, 7 bases at V and 2 bases at J, with 18 bases in the middle. The DNA of the CDR3 is TGTGCCAGCACCATTGCGCGGGCGGGGCCCTACAATGAGCAGTTCTTC. It codes for CASTIARAGPYNEQFF.